Listed below are T cell receptor beta chains from one sample, sequenced in a study of blood T cell repertoires in COVID-19. The repertoire was sequenced with immunoSEQ multiplex PCR; TCRdb's copy has only in-frame clones and lacks some. The sample includes some 230,000 clones, around 83% of them seen just once. The sequencing input was peripheral blood. The source is a man aged 35-49 years with acute or convalescent COVID-19. CDR3s include the opening cysteine and the closing phenylalanine or tryptophan. D genes are given only for firm matches. Size tells how often a clone was seen (once, few, many) or the class of an expanded clone, and some rows leave it out.

CDR3,DNA,size,J,V,D
CASSYRRTVNTEAFF,TGTGCCAGCAGCTACCGTCGGACAGTGAACACTGAAGCTTTCTTT,-,TRBJ1-1,TRBV13,-
CASSKEGDRDGYTF,TGTGCCAGCAGTAAAGAGGGGGACAGGGATGGCTACACCTTC,-,TRBJ1-2,TRBV2,TRBD1
CASSEAPEGPQHF,TGTGCCAGCAGTGAAGCCCCGGAGGGGCCCCAGCATTTT,-,TRBJ1-5,TRBV6-1,-
CASSYRVTGELFF,TGTGCCAGCAGCTACAGGGTCACCGGGGAGCTGTTTTTT,once,TRBJ2-2,TRBV5-6,-
CASSTQIGNTIYF,TGTGCCAGCAGCACACAGATCGGAAACACCATATATTTT,-,TRBJ1-3,TRBV9,-
CASRPPWRSSYEQYF,TGTGCCAGCAGACCTCCTTGGCGGAGCTCCTACGAGCAGTACTTC,-,TRBJ2-7,TRBV6-2/TRBV6-3,-
CASSTGTASYNEQFF,TGCGCCAGCAGCACCGGGACAGCATCCTACAATGAGCAGTTCTTC,-,TRBJ2-1,TRBV4-3,TRBD1
CASSPVPGGLPPYNEQFF,TGTGCCAGCAGCCCTGTACCGGGGGGTCTGCCCCCATACAATGAGCAGTTCTTC,-,TRBJ2-1,TRBV7-6,TRBD2
CASSLVGLPSQNSPLHF,TGTGCCAGCAGCTTAGTTGGCCTCCCATCTCAGAATTCACCCCTCCACTTT,-,TRBJ1-6,TRBV7-9,-
CATLPPGMGSGYTF,TGTGCCACCCTCCCCCCGGGAATGGGTAGTGGCTACACCTTC,-,TRBJ1-2,TRBV6-5,-
CASSEVAGGRNEQFF,TGTGCCAGCAGTGAAGTAGCGGGGGGGCGTAATGAGCAGTTCTTC,-,TRBJ2-1,TRBV6-1,TRBD2
CASSLGRDRAFNGNQPQHF,TGTGCCAGCAGTTTGGGCCGGGACAGGGCTTTTAATGGCAATCAGCCCCAGCATTTT,once,TRBJ1-5,TRBV5-8,TRBD1
CASSQYPSGGSNTGELFF,TGTGCCAGCTCACAGTATCCTAGCGGGGGCTCGAACACCGGGGAGCTGTTTTTT,-,TRBJ2-2,TRBV18,TRBD2
CASSLLTGSSYNSPLHF,TGTGCCAGCAGTTTATTGACAGGGAGCTCCTATAATTCACCCCTCCACTTT,-,TRBJ1-6,TRBV28,TRBD1
CASSLYQGASYEQYF,TGTGCCAGCAGCCTTTACCAGGGGGCCTCCTACGAGCAGTACTTC,-,TRBJ2-7,TRBV28,TRBD1
CASTRDRVREQYF,TGTGCCAGCACTCGGGACAGGGTACGGGAGCAGTACTTC,-,TRBJ2-7,TRBV2,TRBD1
CASRDSDVPGELFF,TGTGCCTCCCGGGACAGCGACGTACCCGGGGAGCTGTTTTTT,-,TRBJ2-2,TRBV2,TRBD1
CSVAPGGGYYGYTF,TGCAGCGTCGCCCCTGGAGGGGGCTACTATGGCTACACCTTC,few,TRBJ1-2,TRBV29-1,TRBD1
CASSSTGGSVETQYF,TGCGCCAGCAGCTCAACCGGAGGGAGCGTAGAGACCCAGTACTTC,-,TRBJ2-5,TRBV5-1,-
CASSETSSNQPQHF,TGTGCCAGCAGTGAAACCAGTAGCAATCAGCCCCAGCATTTT,-,TRBJ1-5,TRBV6-1,-
CATSRGLRDREAFF,TGTGCCACCAGCAGAGGTCTAAGGGACAGGGAAGCTTTCTTT,-,TRBJ1-1,TRBV15,TRBD1
CASSPRAPNEKLFF,TGTGCCAGCAGCCCGAGGGCGCCTAATGAAAAACTGTTTTTT,-,TRBJ1-4,TRBV5-6,-
CSVEEVQAIGYTQYF,TGCAGCGTTGAAGAGGTACAGGCGATCGGTTATACGCAGTATTTT,once,TRBJ2-3,TRBV29-1,-
CASSLGQGAGGYTF,TGCGCCAGCAGCCTGGGACAGGGGGCTGGGGGCTACACCTTC,-,TRBJ1-2,TRBV5-1,TRBD1
CASSLGDGGYETQYF,TGTGCCAGCAGCTTAGGGGACGGGGGATATGAGACCCAGTACTTC,-,TRBJ2-5,TRBV7-9,-
CASSSLGGTEAFF,TGTGCCAGCTCCTCGTTGGGGGGAACTGAAGCTTTCTTT,-,TRBJ1-1,TRBV28,-
CASSYPDRGVYEQYF,TGTGCCAGCAGCTACCCGGACAGGGGAGTCTACGAGCAGTACTTC,-,TRBJ2-7,TRBV7-9,TRBD1
CAGGASNQPQHF,TGTGCTGGGGGGGCCTCGAATCAGCCCCAGCATTTT,-,TRBJ1-5,TRBV28,-
CASSRLGGGPNSKNEQFF,TGTGCCAGCAGCCGACTGGGGGGGGGCCCGAACTCTAAAAATGAGCAGTTCTTC,once,TRBJ2-1,TRBV11-2,-
CASTQGAVYGYTF,TGTGCCAGTACCCAGGGGGCCGTCTATGGCTACACCTTC,-,TRBJ1-2,TRBV28,TRBD1
CASSSTGTYGYTF,TGTGCCAGTAGTTCCACAGGGACCTATGGCTACACCTTC,-,TRBJ1-2,TRBV19,-
CASSGTSGTNTDTQYF,TGTGCCAGCAGCGGAACTAGCGGGACTAACACAGATACGCAGTATTTT,once,TRBJ2-3,TRBV5-4,TRBD2
CASSPNRDRGHEKLFF,TGTGCCAGCAGCCCCAACCGGGACAGGGGCCATGAAAAACTGTTTTTT,few,TRBJ1-4,TRBV7-3,TRBD1
CASSSRGETQYF,TGTGCCAGCAGCTCACGAGGAGAGACCCAGTACTTC,-,TRBJ2-5,TRBV11-3,-
CASSLIKRVIGTEAFF,TGTGCCAGCAGCTTAATAAAGAGGGTAATCGGCACTGAAGCTTTCTTT,-,TRBJ1-1,TRBV7-3,-
CASREGPLQPQHF,TGCGCCAGCAGGGAGGGGCCGTTGCAGCCCCAGCATTTT,-,TRBJ1-5,TRBV5-1,-
CASKELQGRNEQFF,TGTGCCAGCAAGGAGCTACAGGGGAGGAATGAGCAGTTCTTC,-,TRBJ2-1,TRBV6-5,-
CASSSGGNTIYF,TGTGCCAGCAGCTCCGGGGGAAACACCATATATTTT,-,TRBJ1-3,TRBV5-6,-
CASSSLAGSSYNEQFF,TGTGCCAGCAGCTCACTAGCGGGAAGCTCCTACAATGAGCAGTTCTTC,-,TRBJ2-1,TRBV11-2,TRBD2